This TCR beta chain was observed in a study of blood T cells in healthy people across ages. Study-level points and caveats: Aged donors had fewer naive CD4+ cells and lower diversity than long-lived donors.

Alongside a J-beta primer mix, a sample-barcoded 5' primer served in a second PCR lasting about 7 to 11 cycles. TCRdb re-analysed the 5' RACE reads in MiXCR, keeping a single row per CDR3 protein. The sample holds about 730,000 distinct CDR3 sequences; roughly 44% are singletons and the top ten take 20% to 25%. In the case of this clonotype: What it binds is not known.

Sequencing was performed on blood. This clonotype was obtained from a woman aged 55-69 years in good health.

CDR3 loop: CSVPGRSQETQYF. The CDR3 nucleotides read TGCAGTGTCCCCGGGCGGAGCCAAGAGACCCAGTACTTC. The V and J genes are TRBV20-1 and TRBJ2-5; D gene ambiguous. V lost 7 bases and J 1 base, leaving 13 bases between the germline ends. The germline V gene has CDR1 DFQATT and CDR2 SNEGSKA (reference sequence). This CDR3 contains 13 residues.